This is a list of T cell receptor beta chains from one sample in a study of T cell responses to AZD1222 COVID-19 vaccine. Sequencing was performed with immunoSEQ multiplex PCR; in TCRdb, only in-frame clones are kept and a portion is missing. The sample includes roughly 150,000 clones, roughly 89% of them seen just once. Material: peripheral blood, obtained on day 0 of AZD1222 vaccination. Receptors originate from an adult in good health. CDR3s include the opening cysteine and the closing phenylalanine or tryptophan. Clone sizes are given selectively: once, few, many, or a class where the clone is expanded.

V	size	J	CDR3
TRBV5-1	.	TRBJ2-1	CASSLGQGGGSDEQFF
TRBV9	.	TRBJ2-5	CASSVGRGGGETQYF
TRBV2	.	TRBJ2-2	CATTRSGTNTGELFF
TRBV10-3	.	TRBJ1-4	CAISEGDEGEKLFF
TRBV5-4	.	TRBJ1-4	CAGTDRGVEKLFF
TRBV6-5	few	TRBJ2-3	CASRIDRGSTDTQYF
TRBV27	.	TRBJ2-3	CASSFLAGGPADTQYF
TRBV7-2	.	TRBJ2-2	CASSDTLIAARAGELFF
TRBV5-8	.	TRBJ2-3	CASSLAGGRGADTQYF
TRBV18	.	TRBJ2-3	CASSPGQLTDTQYF
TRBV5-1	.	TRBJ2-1	CASSLKGLALSVVANEQFF
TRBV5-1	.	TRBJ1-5	CASSLDQGGQPQHF
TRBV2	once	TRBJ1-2	CASSDWQGALGGYTF
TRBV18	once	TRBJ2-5	CASSAAGGEETQYF
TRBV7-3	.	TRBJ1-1	CASSLGGRLTEAFF
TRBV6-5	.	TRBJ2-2	CAIRGGTNTGELFF
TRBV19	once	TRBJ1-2	CASTPPGGGHGYTF
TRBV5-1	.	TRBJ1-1	CASSLRTGSTEAFF
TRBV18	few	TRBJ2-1	CASSPRTRGFYNEQFF
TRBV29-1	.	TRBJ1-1	CSVSGRTNTEAFF
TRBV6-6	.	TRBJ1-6	CASSYDEGSPLHF
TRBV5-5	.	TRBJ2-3	CASSRSGTDTQYF
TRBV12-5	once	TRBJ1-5	CASGQGGGQPQHF
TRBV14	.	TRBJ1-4	CASSQWVGEKLFF
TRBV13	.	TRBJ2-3	CASSQRTSGLTDTQYF
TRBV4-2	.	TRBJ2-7	CASSQDVLAGVSEQYF
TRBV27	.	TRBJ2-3	CASSTGWLANTQYF
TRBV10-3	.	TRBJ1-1	CAIRNRGNMNTEAFF
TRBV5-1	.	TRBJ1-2	CASSPGQGVYYTF
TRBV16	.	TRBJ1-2	CASSQSPGGNYGYTF
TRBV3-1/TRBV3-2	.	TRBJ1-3	CASSQGDTGNTIYF
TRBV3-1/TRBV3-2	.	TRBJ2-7	CASSRGSGGSYEQYF
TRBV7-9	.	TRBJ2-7	CASSRQYEQYF